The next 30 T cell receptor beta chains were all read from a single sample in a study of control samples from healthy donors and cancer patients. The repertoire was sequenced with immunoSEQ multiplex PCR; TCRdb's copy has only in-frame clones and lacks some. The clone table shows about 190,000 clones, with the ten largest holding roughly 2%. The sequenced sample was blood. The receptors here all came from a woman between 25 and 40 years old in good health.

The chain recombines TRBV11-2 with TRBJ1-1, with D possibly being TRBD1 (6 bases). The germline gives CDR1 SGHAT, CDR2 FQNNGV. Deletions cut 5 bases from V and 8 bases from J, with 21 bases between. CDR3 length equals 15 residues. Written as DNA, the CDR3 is TGTGCCAGCAGCCCCCTCGGGGCGTACAGGGTGGAAGCTTTCTTT. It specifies CASSPLGAYRVEAFF.

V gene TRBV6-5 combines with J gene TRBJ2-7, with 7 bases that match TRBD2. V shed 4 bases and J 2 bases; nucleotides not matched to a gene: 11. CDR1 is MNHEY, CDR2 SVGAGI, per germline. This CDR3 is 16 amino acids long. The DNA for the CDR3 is TGTGCCAGCAGTTCCCTCATCGGGACTACCCCCTACGAGCAGTACTTC. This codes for CASSSLIGTTPYEQYF.

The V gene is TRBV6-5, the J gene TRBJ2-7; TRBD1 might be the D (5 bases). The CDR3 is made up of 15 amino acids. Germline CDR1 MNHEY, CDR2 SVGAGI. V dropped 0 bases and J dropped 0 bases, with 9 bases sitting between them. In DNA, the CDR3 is TGTGCCAGCAGTTACTCCACAGGTGACTCCTACGAGCAGTACTTC. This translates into CASSYSTGDSYEQYF.

CDR3: CASSSSPVEGHQPQHF. CDR3 DNA sequence: TGTGCCAGCAGCTCAAGTCCGGTGGAGGGCCATCAGCCCCAGCATTTT. This chain connects TRBV9 to TRBJ1-5; no definite D call. The CDR3 has 16 residues. CDR1 and CDR2 (germline): SGDLS, YYNGEE. Trimming removed 4 bases at V and 5 bases at J, with 19 bases between.

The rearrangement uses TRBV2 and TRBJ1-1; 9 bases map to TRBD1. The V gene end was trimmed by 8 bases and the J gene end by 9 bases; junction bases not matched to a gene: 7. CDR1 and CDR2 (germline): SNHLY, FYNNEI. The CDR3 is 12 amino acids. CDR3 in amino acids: CASDPGQGQAFF. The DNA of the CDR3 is TGTGCCAGCGATCCAGGACAGGGGCAAGCTTTCTTT.

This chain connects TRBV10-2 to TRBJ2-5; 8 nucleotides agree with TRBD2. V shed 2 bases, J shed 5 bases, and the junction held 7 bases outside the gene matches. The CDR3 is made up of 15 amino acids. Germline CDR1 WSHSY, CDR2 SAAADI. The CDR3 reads CASSELAAGEETQYF. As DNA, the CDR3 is TGCGCCAGCAGTGAGCTGGCAGCGGGGGAGGAGACCCAGTACTTC.

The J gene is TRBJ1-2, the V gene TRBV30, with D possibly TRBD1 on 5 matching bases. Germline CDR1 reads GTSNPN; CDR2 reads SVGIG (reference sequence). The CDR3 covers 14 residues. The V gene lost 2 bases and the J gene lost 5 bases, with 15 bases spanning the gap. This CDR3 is CAWSQGTAPYGYTF. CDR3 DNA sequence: TGTGCCTGGAGTCAGGGTACAGCCCCTTATGGCTACACCTTC. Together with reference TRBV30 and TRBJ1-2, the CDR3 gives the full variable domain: SQTIHQWPATLVQPVGSPLSLECTVEGTSNPNLYWYRQAAGRGLQLLFYSVGIGQISSEVPQNLSASRPQDRQFILSSKKLLLSDSGFYLCAWSQGTAPYGYTFGSGTRLTVV.

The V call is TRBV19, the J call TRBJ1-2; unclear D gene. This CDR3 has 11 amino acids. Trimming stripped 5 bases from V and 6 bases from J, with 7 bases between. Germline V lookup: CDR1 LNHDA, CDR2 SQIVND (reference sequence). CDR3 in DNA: TGTGCCAGTAGTCATCCCGATGGCTACACCTTC. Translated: CASSHPDGYTF.

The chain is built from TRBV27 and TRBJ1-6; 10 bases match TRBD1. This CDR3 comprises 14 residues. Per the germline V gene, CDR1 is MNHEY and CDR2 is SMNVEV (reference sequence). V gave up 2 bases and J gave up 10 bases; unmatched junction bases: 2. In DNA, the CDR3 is TGTGCCAGCAGTTTACGGACAGGGGGGTCACCCCTCCACTTT. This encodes CASSLRTGGSPLHF.

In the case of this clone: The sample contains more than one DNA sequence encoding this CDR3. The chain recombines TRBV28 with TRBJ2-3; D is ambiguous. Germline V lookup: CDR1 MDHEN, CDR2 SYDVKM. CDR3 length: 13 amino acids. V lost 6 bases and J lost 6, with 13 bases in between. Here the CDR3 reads CASSPPLTDTQYF. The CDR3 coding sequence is TGTGCCAGCAGCCCCCCCCTCACGGATACGCAGTATTTT.

CDR3 loop: CASSDSGDLTVTEAFF. The CDR3 DNA is TGTGCCAGCAGTGACTCGGGGGACCTGACAGTCACTGAAGCTTTCTTT. V gene TRBV6-4 combines with J gene TRBJ1-1; D perhaps matches TRBD1 (5 bases). V lost 0 bases and J lost 4, with 15 bases in between. Germline CDR1 and CDR2: MRHNA and SNTAGT. The CDR3 sequence is 16 residues long.

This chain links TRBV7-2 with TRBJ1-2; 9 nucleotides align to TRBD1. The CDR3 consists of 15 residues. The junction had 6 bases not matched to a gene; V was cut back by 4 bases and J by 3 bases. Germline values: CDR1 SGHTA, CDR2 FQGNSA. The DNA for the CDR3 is TGTGCCAGCAGCTCTTACAGGGGGCGCGACTATGGCTACACCTTC. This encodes CASSSYRGRDYGYTF.

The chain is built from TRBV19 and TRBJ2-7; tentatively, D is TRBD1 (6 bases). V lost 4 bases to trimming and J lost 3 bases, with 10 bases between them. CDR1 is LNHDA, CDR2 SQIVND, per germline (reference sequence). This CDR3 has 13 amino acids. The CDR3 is CASSRTGLYEQYF. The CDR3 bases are TGTGCCAGTAGTAGAACAGGGCTCTACGAGCAGTACTTC.

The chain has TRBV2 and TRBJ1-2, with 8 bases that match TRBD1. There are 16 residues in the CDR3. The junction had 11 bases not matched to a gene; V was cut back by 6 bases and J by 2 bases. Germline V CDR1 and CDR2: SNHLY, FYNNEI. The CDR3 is CASRGTIWDRNYGYTF. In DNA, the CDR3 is TGTGCCAGCAGAGGTACGATTTGGGACAGGAACTATGGCTACACCTTC.

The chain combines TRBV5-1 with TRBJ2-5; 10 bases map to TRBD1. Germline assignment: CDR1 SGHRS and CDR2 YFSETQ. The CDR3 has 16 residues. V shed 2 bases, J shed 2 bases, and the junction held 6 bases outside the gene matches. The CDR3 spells CASSLYPGQGQETQYF. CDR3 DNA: TGCGCCAGCAGCTTATACCCGGGACAGGGGCAAGAGACCCAGTACTTC.

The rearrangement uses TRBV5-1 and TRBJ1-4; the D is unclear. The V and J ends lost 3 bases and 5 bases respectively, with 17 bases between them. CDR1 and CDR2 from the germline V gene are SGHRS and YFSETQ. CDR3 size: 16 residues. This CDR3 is CASSWKFQAPNEKLFF. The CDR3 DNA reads TGCGCCAGCAGCTGGAAATTCCAAGCGCCCAATGAAAAACTGTTTTTT.

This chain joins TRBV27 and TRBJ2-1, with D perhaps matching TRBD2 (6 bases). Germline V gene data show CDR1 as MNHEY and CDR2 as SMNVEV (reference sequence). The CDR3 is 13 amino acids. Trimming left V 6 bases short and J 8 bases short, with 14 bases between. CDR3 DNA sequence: TGTGCCAGCAGAACCTCTAGCGTAGATGAGCAGTTCTTC. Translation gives CASRTSSVDEQFF.

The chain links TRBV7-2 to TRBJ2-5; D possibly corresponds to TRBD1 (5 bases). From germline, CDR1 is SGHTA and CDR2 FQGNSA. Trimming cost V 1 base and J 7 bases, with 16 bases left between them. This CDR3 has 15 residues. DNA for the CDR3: TGTGCCAGCAGCTTAGGGTTGGACAAGTTGGGGACCCAGTACTTC. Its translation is CASSLGLDKLGTQYF.

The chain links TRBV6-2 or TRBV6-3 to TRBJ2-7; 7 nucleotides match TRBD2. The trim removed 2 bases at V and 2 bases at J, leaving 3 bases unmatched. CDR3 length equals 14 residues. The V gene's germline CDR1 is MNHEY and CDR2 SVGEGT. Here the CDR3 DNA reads TGTGCCAGCAGTTACAACGGGGGGACCTACGAGCAGTACTTC. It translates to CASSYNGGTYEQYF.

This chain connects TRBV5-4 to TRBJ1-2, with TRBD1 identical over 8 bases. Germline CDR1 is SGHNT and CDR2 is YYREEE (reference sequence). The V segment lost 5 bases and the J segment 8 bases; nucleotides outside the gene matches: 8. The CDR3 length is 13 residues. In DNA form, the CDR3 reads TGTGCCAGCAGGCGTCAGGGGGCGCAAGGCTACACCTTC. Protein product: CASRRQGAQGYTF.

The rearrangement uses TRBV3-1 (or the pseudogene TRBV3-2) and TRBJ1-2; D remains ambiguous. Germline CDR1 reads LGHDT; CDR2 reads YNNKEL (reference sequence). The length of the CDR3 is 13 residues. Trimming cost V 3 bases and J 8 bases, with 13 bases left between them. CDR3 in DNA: TGTGCCAGCAGCCAGAGTTCTTCTAAAGGCTACACCTTC. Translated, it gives CASSQSSSKGYTF.

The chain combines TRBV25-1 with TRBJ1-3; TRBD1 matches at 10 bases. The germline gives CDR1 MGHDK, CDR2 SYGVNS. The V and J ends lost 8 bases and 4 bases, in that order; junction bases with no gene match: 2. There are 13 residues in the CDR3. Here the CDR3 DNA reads TGTGCCAGCGGGACAGGGGTAGGAAACACCATATATTTT. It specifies CASGTGVGNTIYF.

The CDR3 coding sequence is TGTGCCAGCAGCCAAGTGTCCACAGGGGGCTGCACTGAAGCTTTCTTT. This translates into CASSQVSTGGCTEAFF. This chain joins TRBV3-1 (or the pseudogene TRBV3-2) and TRBJ1-1; TRBD1 aligns across 9 bases. This CDR3 is built from 16 residues. Germline assignment: CDR1 LGHDT and CDR2 YNNKEL (reference sequence). The trim removed 1 base at V and 4 bases at J, leaving 7 bases unmatched.

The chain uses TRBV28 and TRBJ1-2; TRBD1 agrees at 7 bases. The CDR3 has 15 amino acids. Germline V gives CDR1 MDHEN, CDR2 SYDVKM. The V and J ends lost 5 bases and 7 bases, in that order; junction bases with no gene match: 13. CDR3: CASSPHQGGSVGYTF. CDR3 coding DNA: TGTGCCAGCAGTCCCCACCAAGGGGGCTCAGTTGGCTACACCTTC.

CDR3 DNA sequence: TGTGCCAGCAGCCCCCTAGGGACAGCCTACAATGAGCAGTTCTTC. Its translation: CASSPLGTAYNEQFF. The gene calls are TRBV7-6 and TRBJ2-1; 7 positions agree with TRBD1. V was pared by 5 bases and J by 2 bases, with 6 bases of the junction left unmatched. This CDR3 has 15 residues. Germline V lookup: CDR1 SGHVS, CDR2 FNYEAQ.

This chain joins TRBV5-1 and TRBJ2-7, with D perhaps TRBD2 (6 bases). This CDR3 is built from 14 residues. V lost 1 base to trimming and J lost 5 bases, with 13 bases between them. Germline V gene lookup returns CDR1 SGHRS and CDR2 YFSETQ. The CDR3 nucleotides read TGCGCCAGCAGCTTGCGGGCAGGCGGGGACGAGCAGTACTTC. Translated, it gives CASSLRAGGDEQYF.

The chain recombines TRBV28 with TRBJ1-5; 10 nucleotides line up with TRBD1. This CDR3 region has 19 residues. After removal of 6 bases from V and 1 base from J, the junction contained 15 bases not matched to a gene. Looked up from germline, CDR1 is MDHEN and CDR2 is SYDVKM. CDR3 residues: CASSRPPDRGSLSNQPQHF. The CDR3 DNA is TGTGCCAGCAGCAGGCCCCCGGACAGGGGGAGTCTGAGCAATCAGCCCCAGCATTTT.

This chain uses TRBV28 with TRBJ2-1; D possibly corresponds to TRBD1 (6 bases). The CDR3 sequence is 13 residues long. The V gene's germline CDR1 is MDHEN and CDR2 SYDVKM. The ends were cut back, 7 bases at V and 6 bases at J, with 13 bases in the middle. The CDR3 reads CASTKSGANEQFF. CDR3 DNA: TGTGCCAGCACCAAGTCAGGGGCCAATGAGCAGTTCTTC.

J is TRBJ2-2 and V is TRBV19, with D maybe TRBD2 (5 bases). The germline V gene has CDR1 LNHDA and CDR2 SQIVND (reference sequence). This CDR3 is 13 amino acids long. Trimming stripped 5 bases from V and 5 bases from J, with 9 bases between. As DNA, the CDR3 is TGTGCCAGTAGTTTCGGCGGGACCGGGGAGCTGTTTTTT. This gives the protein CASSFGGTGELFF.

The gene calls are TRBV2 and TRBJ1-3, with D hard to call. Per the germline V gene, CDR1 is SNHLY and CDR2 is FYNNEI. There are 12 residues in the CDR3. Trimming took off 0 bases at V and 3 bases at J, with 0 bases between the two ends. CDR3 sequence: CASSEAGNTIYF. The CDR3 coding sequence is TGTGCCAGCAGTGAAGCTGGAAACACCATATATTTT.